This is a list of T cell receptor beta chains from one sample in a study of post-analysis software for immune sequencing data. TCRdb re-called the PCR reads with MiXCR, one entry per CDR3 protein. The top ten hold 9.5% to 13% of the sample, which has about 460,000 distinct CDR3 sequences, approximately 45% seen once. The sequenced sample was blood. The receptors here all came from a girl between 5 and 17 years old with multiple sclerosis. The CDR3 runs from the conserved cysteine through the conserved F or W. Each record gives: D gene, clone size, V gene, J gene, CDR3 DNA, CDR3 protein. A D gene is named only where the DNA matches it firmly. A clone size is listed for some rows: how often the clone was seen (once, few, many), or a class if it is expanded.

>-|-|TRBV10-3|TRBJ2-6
TGTGCCATCAGTGAGTCTGGGGCCAACGTCCTGACTTTC
CAISESGANVLTF
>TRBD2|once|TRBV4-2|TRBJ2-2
TGTGCCAGCAGAAAAAGATCGCCGGGACTAGCGAACACCGGGGAGCTGTTTTTT
CASRKRSPGLANTGELFF
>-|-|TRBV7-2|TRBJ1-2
TGTGCCAGCAGCTTCGGAACCGGGGCCAACTATGGCTACACCTTC
CASSFGTGANYGYTF
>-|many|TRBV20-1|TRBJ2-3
TGCAGTGCTAGAAAGGGTAGGGGCACAGATACGCAGTATTTT
CSARKGRGTDTQYF
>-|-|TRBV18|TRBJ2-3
TGTGCCAGCTCACCACTACCGTCAGATACGCAGTATTTT
CASSPLPSDTQYF
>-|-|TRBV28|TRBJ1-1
TGTGCCAGCAGTTTCTCCAGCCCTGGGAACACTGAAGCTTTCTTT
CASSFSSPGNTEAFF
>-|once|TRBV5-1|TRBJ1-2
TGCGCCAGCAGCTTGTCTGGCCGATACCATGGCTACACCTTC
CASSLSGRYHGYTF
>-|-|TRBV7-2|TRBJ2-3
TGTGCCAGCAGCTTAATCGCGGAGGGGGATACGCAGTATTTT
CASSLIAEGDTQYF
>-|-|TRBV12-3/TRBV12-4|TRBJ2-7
TGTGCCAGCAGTTTTATGGTAGGCAACGAGCAGTACTTC
CASSFMVGNEQYF
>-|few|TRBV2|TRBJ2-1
TGTGCCAGCAAAATACGGCAGGGGGCGGGGGAGTTCTTC
CASKIRQGAGEFF
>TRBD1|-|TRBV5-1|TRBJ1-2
TGCGCCAGCAGCCCGTCGACAGGGGAGTATGGCTACACCTTC
CASSPSTGEYGYTF
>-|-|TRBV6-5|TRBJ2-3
TGTGCCAGCAGTTATTATGTACCCCTTAGCACAGATACGCAGTATTTT
CASSYYVPLSTDTQYF
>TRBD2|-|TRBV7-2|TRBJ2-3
TGTGCCAGCAGCTACCTAGCGGAGGGGACAGATACGCAGTATTTT
CASSYLAEGTDTQYF
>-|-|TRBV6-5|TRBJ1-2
TGTGCCAGCAGTTCCCGGGACACCGGCTATGGCTACACCTTC
CASSSRDTGYGYTF
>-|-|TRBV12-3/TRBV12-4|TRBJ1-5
TGTGCCAGCAGCGCTACAGGGAGGGATCAGCCCCAGCATTTT
CASSATGRDQPQHF
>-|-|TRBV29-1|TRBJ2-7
TGCAGCGTGGTAAAGGGACATTTCTACGAGCAGTACTTC
CSVVKGHFYEQYF
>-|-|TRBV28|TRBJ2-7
TGTGCCAGCAGTCCCCCCGGGTCAGGGCAGTACTTC
CASSPPGSGQYF
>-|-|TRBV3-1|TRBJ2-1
TGTGCCAGCAGCCAAGATCCCCCCCGACACGACTCCTACAATGAGCAGTTCTTC
CASSQDPPRHDSYNEQFF
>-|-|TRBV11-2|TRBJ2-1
TGTGCCAGCAGCTTCCTCGGTTTGGGCACCTACAATGAGCAGTTCTTC
CASSFLGLGTYNEQFF
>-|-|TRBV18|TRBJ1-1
TGTGCCAGCTCACCACTCGGAAGCATGAACACTGAAGCTTTCTTT
CASSPLGSMNTEAFF
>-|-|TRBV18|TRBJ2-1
TGTGCCAGCTCTCCCTTTCGTGGCAATGAGCAGTTCTTC
CASSPFRGNEQFF
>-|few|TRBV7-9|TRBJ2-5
TGTGCCAGCAGCACGGTGGGGACGGAGACCCAGTACTTC
CASSTVGTETQYF
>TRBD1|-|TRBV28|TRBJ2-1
TGTGCCAGCAGTTTAGGGCAGGTTTGGGGACAGGGGGCGGTTGAGCAGTTCTTC
CASSLGQVWGQGAVEQFF
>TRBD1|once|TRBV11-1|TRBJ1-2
TGTGCCAGCAGCCTGGGACAGGGAGGCGACTATGGCTACACCTTC
CASSLGQGGDYGYTF
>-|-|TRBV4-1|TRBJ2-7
TGCGCCAGCAGCCAAGGGGATAGCGGCTCCTACGAGCAGTACTTC
CASSQGDSGSYEQYF
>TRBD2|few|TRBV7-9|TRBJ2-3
TGTGCCAGCAGCTCAAGACAAGGTAGCGGGAGTACTGATACGCAGTATTTT
CASSSRQGSGSTDTQYF
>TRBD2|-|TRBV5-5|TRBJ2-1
TGTGCCAGCAGCTTTACCGGGGGGGGAAATGAGCAGTTCTTC
CASSFTGGGNEQFF
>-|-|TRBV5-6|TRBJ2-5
TGTGCCAGCAGCTTGTACAGGGAGGAGGGAGAGACCCAGTACTTC
CASSLYREEGETQYF
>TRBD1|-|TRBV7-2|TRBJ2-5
TGTGCCAGCAGCTTACCAAGGACAGGGGGCCAAGAGACCCAGTACTTC
CASSLPRTGGQETQYF
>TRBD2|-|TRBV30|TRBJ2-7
TGTGCCTGGAGTTCGACTAGCTCTAGCGAGCAGTGCTTC
CAWSSTSSSEQCF
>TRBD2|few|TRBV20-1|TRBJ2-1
TGCAGTGCTAGCGGCGGGAGGGCCTGGTACAATGAGCAGTTCTTC
CSASGGRAWYNEQFF
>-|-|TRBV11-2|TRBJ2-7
TGTGCCAGCAGCTCCTCACCCGGGAGCTACTACGAGCAGTACTTC
CASSSSPGSYYEQYF
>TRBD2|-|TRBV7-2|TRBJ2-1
TGTGCCAGCAGCCAAGCCCCCGGGACTAGATCCTACAATGAGCAGTTCTTC
CASSQAPGTRSYNEQFF
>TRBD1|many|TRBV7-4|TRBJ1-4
TGTGCCAGCAGCCAACCGGGACAGCTTAATGAAAAACTGTTTTTT
CASSQPGQLNEKLFF
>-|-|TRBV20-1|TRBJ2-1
TGCAGTGCTAGTACCAAGCCGGGACACTCCCGGGACGATGAGCAGTTCTTC
CSASTKPGHSRDDEQFF
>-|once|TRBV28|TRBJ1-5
TGCGCCAGCAGTTTCGCTCGGCTCTGGCAGAATAGCAATCAGCCCCAGCATTTT
CASSFARLWQNSNQPQHF
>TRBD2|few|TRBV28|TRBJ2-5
TGTGCCAGCAAGACTAGCGGGTGGGGTCAAGAGACCCAGTACTTC
CASKTSGWGQETQYF
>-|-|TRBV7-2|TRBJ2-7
TGTGCCAGCAGCCGCGTGGGGGACGAGCAGTACTTC
CASSRVGDEQYF
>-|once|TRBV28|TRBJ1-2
TGTGCCAGCAGTCCACCATACCGGACGGGGATAATTGAGATGGGTGGCTACACCTTC
CASSPPYRTGIIEMGGYTF
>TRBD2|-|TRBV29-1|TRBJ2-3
TGCAGCGTTGAAGATCGAAGGCTAGCGGGAGGGCACACAGATACGCAGTATTTT
CSVEDRRLAGGHTDTQYF
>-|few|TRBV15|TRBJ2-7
TGTGCCACCAGCAGAGTTCTACAGCGAGGCGACGAGCAGTACTTC
CATSRVLQRGDEQYF